This record looks at one T cell receptor (beta chain) sequence and its context. There is no known antigen for this receptor. Base-call qualities are not available, and no considerably larger clone is one nucleotide away. Participants in the prospective study were aged about 18 to 89 years, lived in over 20 United States geographic areas, and enrolled through a virtual design. Cohort assignment in the prospective study relied on participant-reported clinical history from a screening survey and a study questionnaire. Recovered participants in ImmuneRACE Cohort 3 were defined by two consecutive negative NP/OP PCR tests, clearance by a healthcare professional, or resolution of symptoms. In the prospective study, mobile phlebotomists collected whole blood, serum and a nasopharyngeal or oropharyngeal swab from each participant. Prospective study participants could optionally give additional blood draws and questionnaires over a roughly two-month period. Before DNA extraction, blood samples from the prospective study were shipped at room temperature or frozen.

The immunoSEQ Assay, a bias-controlled multiplex PCR, was used to amplify TCRbeta CDR3 regions from genomic DNA. The authors processed their data as follows. Within the assay, amplification of reference gene primers was used to estimate how many nucleated cells each sample contained. To quantify the absolute abundance of each unique TCRbeta CDR3 rearrangement, sequence reads were collapsed and filtered. For each sample, productive Simpson clonality was calculated as the square root of Simpson's diversity index across productive rearrangements. The source is immuneACCESS, and TCRdb retained only in-frame sequences with V and J called. Part of the clones is not carried over; for the studies checked, unresolved V genes explain less than half of this, and the remainder is unexplained. The D gene and trimming were derived from the DNA, and the V and J assignments and clone size from that table. This sample is represented by 270,000 or so clones; about 89% of them were singletons. Of the sample, over 2% falls within the top ten clones.

The source of the sample is a study of blood T cell repertoires in COVID-19 (dated by TCRdb to the early 2020s). Background for the entire study: Samples covering the acute and convalescent phases of COVID-19 were provided by collaborators in the United States, Italy and Spain. Sample metadata almost always included a de-identified subject ID, COVID-19 status, age in years and sex. Where HLA class I and class II types were available, the types were taken from metadata supplied by the sample provider, not from assay-based typing. Samples were obtained from the ongoing ImmuneRACE study (first 160 participants) and from approximately 1,200 subjects provided by 6 global collaborators. The dataset comprised deeply sampled blood TCRbeta repertoires from subjects exposed to, actively infected with, or recovered from COVID-19. The repertoires were made available in a free public database intended to serve as a resource for research on the immune response to SARS-CoV-2. The prospective study material was composed of cDNA or gDNA derived from T cells, B-cell-depleted T cells, or PBMCs.

Reading the germline V gene gives CDR1 MGHRA and CDR2 YSYEKL. Including cysteine and phenylalanine, the CDR3 has 17 amino acids. Only CDR3 DNA remains: 51 bases, in frame from the first base. V lost 4 bases and J lost 5 bases, and the count of bases not matched to a germline gene is 12. The paper as a whole reports these results and caveats: How much clinical and demographic metadata was included differed by source and by participant, and the metadata was provided uncurated.

Here the chain combines TRBV4-1 and TRBJ1-5, and 9 bases in between align with TRBD1. The sequenced material came from PBMCs or T cells enriched from blood (not recorded which). This TCR was sampled from a woman aged 18-29 years who had recovered from COVID-19. Here is the DNA: TGCGCCAGCAGCCGAGTTTTCCCGGGACAGGGACATCAGCCCCAGCATTTT. Translated, this is CASSRVFPGQGHQPQHF.